This T cell receptor beta chain comes out of a study of blood T cell repertoires in COVID-19. Study information: Acute and convalescent COVID-19 specimens originated in the United States, Italy and Spain.

The CDR3 spans 14 residues. Germline V lookup: CDR1 MNHEY, CDR2 SVGAGI. The V and J ends lost 6 bases and 5 bases, in that order; junction bases with no gene match: 8. The data were produced by immunoSEQ multiplex PCR, yet TCRdb's version contains in-frame clones alone and is incomplete. The data contain about 75,000 clones, about nine tenths of them singletons. This clonotype was obtained from a human donor in a cohort sampled during active COVID-19. Sequenced sample: peripheral blood. V and J are TRBV6-5 and TRBJ1-2; 8 bases map to TRBD1. The CDR3 bases are TGTGCCAGCAGCCCCGACAGGGGAGGATATGGCTACACCTTC. As protein: CASSPDRGGYGYTF.